This T cell receptor (beta chain) was identified in a study of cytomegalovirus exposure and HLA in healthy donors. About the research overall: Roughly 180 million T cells yielded 117 million unique TCR beta sequences in earlier analysis. Of the donors genotyped, several hundred in all, 65% to 90% fell in the Caucasian-associated ancestry cluster.

PCR primers comprised 60 Vbeta and 13 Jbeta primers. The data were produced by immunoSEQ multiplex PCR, yet TCRdb's version contains in-frame clones alone and is incomplete. The table lists approximately 170,000 clones, 82% of them singletons. Findings of the study overall: Later analysis associated a missense DCLRE1C variant with TCR beta V- and J-gene trimming. A later analysis reportedly identified an Asian-associated ancestry cluster as carrying fewer N-insertions than the roughly 700-donor mean.

About this clone itself: Its antigen is as yet unknown.

The sequence was obtained from a male donor in good health and CMV-seronegative. The sequenced sample was PBMCs.

The CDR3 DNA is TGTGCCAGCAGTTACTTCGGAGGCGGGGGGGCTACGCAGTATTTT. Protein: CASSYFGGGGATQYF. V is TRBV6-6 and J is TRBJ2-3, with TRBD2 matching 9 bases. This CDR3 is built from 15 residues. Trimming took 1 base from V and 8 from J; bases not matched to a gene: 7. The germline CDR1 and CDR2 sequences are MNHNY and SVGAGI (reference sequence).